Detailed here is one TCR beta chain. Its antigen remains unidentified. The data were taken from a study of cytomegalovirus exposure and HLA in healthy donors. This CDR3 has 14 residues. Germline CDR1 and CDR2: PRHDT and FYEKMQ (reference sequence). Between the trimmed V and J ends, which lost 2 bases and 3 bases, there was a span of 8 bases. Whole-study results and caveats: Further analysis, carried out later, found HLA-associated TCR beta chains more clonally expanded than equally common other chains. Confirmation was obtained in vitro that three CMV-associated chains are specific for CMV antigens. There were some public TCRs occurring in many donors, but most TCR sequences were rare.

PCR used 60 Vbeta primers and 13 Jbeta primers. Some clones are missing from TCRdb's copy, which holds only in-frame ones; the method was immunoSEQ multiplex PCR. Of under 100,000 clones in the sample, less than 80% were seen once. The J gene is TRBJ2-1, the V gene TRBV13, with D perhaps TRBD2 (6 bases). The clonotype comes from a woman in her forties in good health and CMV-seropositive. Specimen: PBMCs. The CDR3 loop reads CASSLTGVYNEQFF. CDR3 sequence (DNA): TGTGCCAGCAGCTTAACGGGAGTCTACAATGAGCAGTTCTTC.